The rows below give T cell receptor beta chains drawn from one sample of a study of radiotherapy plus CTLA-4 blockade in lung cancer. TCRdb's copy holds only in-frame clones and misses some; the assay was immunoSEQ multiplex PCR. The table shows more than 75,000 clones, with under 85% occurring only once. The source material was peripheral blood, sampled from a patient treated with radiotherapy plus ipilimumab. Receptors originate from a human donor with non-small cell lung cancer who had a partial response to radiotherapy plus ipilimumab. Some clones in this sample may be carry-over from other donors' samples. The CDR3 runs from the conserved cysteine through the conserved F or W. A D gene is named only where the DNA matches it firmly. A row's size may be missing; if present it is once, few, many or a size class.

13	-	TRBV6-6	TRBJ1-1	-	CASSRTANTEAFF
14	-	TRBV11-3	TRBJ1-3	TRBD1	CASSSGQGGNTIYF
13	-	TRBV5-1	TRBJ2-5	-	CASSLESWETQYF
12	once	TRBV28	TRBJ2-2	-	CASDSNTGELFF
17	-	TRBV7-9	TRBJ2-2	TRBD2	CASSRTDGLANTGELFF
14	-	TRBV5-1	TRBJ1-1	-	CASSLEQGWTEAFF
13	-	TRBV14	TRBJ1-2	-	CASSPQRDYGYTF
15	-	TRBV28	TRBJ2-2	-	CASSFPVANTGELFF
15	-	TRBV2	TRBJ2-7	TRBD1	CASRLGTGPSYEQYF
14	few	TRBV5-1	TRBJ1-3	-	CASSSTGSGNTIYF
14	-	TRBV30	TRBJ1-3	-	CAWSVRGSGNTIYF
14	-	TRBV5-1	TRBJ2-7	TRBD1	CASSPGQGPYEQYF
14	-	TRBV4-1	TRBJ1-5	-	CASSQFEGPGPQHF
15	-	TRBV4-2	TRBJ1-6	-	CASSQYLDSTSPLHF
18	-	TRBV5-4	TRBJ2-1	TRBD2	CASSLGLAGGFSYNEQFF
14	-	TRBV5-1	TRBJ2-1	TRBD2	CASKSGGEGNEQFF
17	-	TRBV11-2	TRBJ2-1	TRBD2	CASSLGLGTSGYNEQFF
15	once	TRBV6-5	TRBJ2-7	TRBD2	CASSYWTSGNYEQYF
15	-	TRBV28	TRBJ2-3	-	CASSLRYSGTDTQYF
15	-	TRBV19	TRBJ2-2	TRBD1	CASSMVGGAAGELFF
15	-	TRBV7-2	TRBJ2-7	TRBD1	CASSLRGRGFYEQYF
13	-	TRBV6-6	TRBJ1-1	-	CASSYEGNTEAFF
16	-	TRBV27	TRBJ1-2	TRBD1	CASSSGQRKTGNGYTF
16	-	TRBV7-2	TRBJ2-3	TRBD2	CASSSRLAGGPDTQYF
19	-	TRBV18	TRBJ2-2	-	CASSPGHGSANANTGELFF
13	-	TRBV7-9	TRBJ1-1	-	CASSPGDGTEAFF
17	-	TRBV11-3	TRBJ1-6	TRBD1	CASSLDLGGQGSSPLHF
16	-	TRBV18	TRBJ2-1	-	CASSPEGGAFNNEQFF
13	few	TRBV7-9	TRBJ1-4	-	CASSLALNEKLFF
14	-	TRBV28	TRBJ1-4	TRBD1	CASSPGTVNEKLFF
15	many	TRBV21-1	TRBJ1-4	-	CASSNKWTSDEKLFF
15	-	TRBV4-3	TRBJ2-7	-	CASSLVGGGLHEQYF
17	-	TRBV4-1	TRBJ2-6	TRBD1	CASSQTGYSSGANVLTF
14	-	TRBV5-8	TRBJ2-2	TRBD2	CASTTSGNTGELFF
20	-	TRBV27	TRBJ2-4	TRBD1	CASSPPPGTGSGLAKNIQYF
14	-	TRBV9	TRBJ2-7	-	CASSPWRDSYEQYF
16	-	TRBV5-4	TRBJ2-2	TRBD2	CASSPGLAGNTGELFF
15	-	TRBV23-1	TRBJ2-6	-	CASSQGVSGANVLTF
13	-	TRBV29-1	TRBJ2-2	TRBD1	CSVKTTGSGELFF
13	-	TRBV6-1	TRBJ1-5	-	CASSERYNQPQHF
15	-	TRBV7-2	TRBJ1-6	TRBD1	CASSPPTGVYSPLHF
15	-	TRBV4-3	TRBJ1-4	-	CASSQDGAANEKLFF
13	-	TRBV16	TRBJ2-1	-	CASSSFSYNEQFF
14	-	TRBV19	TRBJ1-1	TRBD1	CASSIQGGHTEAFF
13	-	TRBV27	TRBJ2-7	TRBD2	CASSSRGVYEQYF
12	-	TRBV11-2	TRBJ2-3	-	CASSFNTDTQYF
13	-	TRBV7-8	TRBJ1-1	-	CASSLWGDTEAFF
14	-	TRBV6-5	TRBJ1-1	-	CASRLGQGNTEAFF
17	many	TRBV28	TRBJ2-6	TRBD1	CASSSTGDRSGANVLTF
15	-	TRBV28	TRBJ1-1	-	CASSFLGAGRTEAFF
15	-	TRBV5-1	TRBJ2-2	-	CASSLAQTNTGELFF
14	-	TRBV6-5	TRBJ1-5	TRBD1	CASSWTGPNQPQHF
13	-	TRBV6-5	TRBJ1-1	-	CASSYAVNTEAFF